One sample yielded the 23 T cell receptor beta chains listed below, sequenced in a study of follicular helper T cells after annual influenza vaccination (dated 2017 in TCRdb). Explained via the paper, the time point label denotes: 2014-2015 season, 7 days after vaccination. Library preparation was by the immunoSEQ multiplex PCR assay. Not all clones reach the TCRdb copy of this immuneACCESS table, which keeps in-frame sequences only. Checked studies attribute under half of the gap to unresolved V genes and leave the rest unexplained. In this sample the table shows 6,000 to 9,500 clones, approximately 82% of which occur a single time. The ten biggest clones cover 1.5% to 2% of the sample. Sequencing was performed on CXCR5+ CD38- circulating T follicular helper cells from blood, taken 7 days after influenza vaccination. The cell subset or site label here, explained by the study, means: circulating Tfh, non-naive CD4+CXCR5+PD-1+ (ICOS+CD38+ or ICOS-CD38-). The receptors come from an adult who received the influenza vaccine.

Only a few counts were recorded for this clone. The chain has TRBV28 and TRBJ1-5; D is unresolved. V dropped 2 bases and J dropped 0 bases, with 11 bases sitting between them. CDR3 size: 16 residues. Germline values: CDR1 MDHEN, CDR2 SYDVKM. CDR3 protein: CASSLAGGYSNQPQHF. The CDR3 DNA sequence: TGTGCCAGCAGTTTAGCCGGAGGTTATAGCAATCAGCCCCAGCATTTT.

The V gene is TRBV5-1, the J gene TRBJ1-1; 7 positions match TRBD1. The CDR3 loop spans 15 amino acids. Germline V lookup: CDR1 SGHRS, CDR2 YFSETQ. The trim removed 3 bases at V and 1 base at J, leaving 6 bases unmatched. The CDR3 region has the DNA TGCGCCAGCAGCTCTGGACAGGAGCGGAACACTGAAGCTTTCTTT. Amino acid sequence: CASSSGQERNTEAFF.

V is TRBV7-2 and J is TRBJ2-1; TRBD2 is a possible D gene (6 bases). Germline-derived CDR1 and CDR2 are SGHTA and FQGNSA. CDR3 length: 13 amino acids. The V end was cut by 5 bases, the J end by 5 bases, with 10 bases between. In nucleotides, the CDR3 is TGTGCCAGCAGCCTGGGACTGAACAATGAGCAGTTCTTC. Its protein product is CASSLGLNNEQFF.

This clone has only one observation. The V gene is TRBV10-1, the J gene TRBJ2-5; D remains unclear. CDR3 size: 13 residues. Germline V gene lookup returns CDR1 WNHNN and CDR2 SYGVQD (reference sequence). Trimming cost V 4 bases and J 2 bases, with 8 bases left between them. The CDR3 DNA reads as TGCGCCAGCAGTGCCCAGAGGCAAGAGACCCAGTACTTC. It specifies CASSAQRQETQYF.

This clone has a handful of counts. The chain combines TRBV4-1 with TRBJ1-1; unclear D gene. The CDR3 runs to 16 residues. Germline CDR1 is MGHRA and CDR2 is YSYEKL. The germline V and J ends were trimmed by 1 base and 3 bases, with 15 bases remaining between them. The CDR3, as DNA: TGCGCCAGCAGCCAAGTATTTGGAGAGGTTCACACTGAAGCTTTCTTT. Its translation: CASSQVFGEVHTEAFF.

The CDR3 nucleotides read TGTGCCAGCAGTTACCTCTCCGTGGGCGGGGGGCCGCGGCAGACCCAGTACTTC. Translating it yields CASSYLSVGGGPRQTQYF. This rearrangement joins TRBV6-7 to TRBJ2-5; 8 nucleotides line up with TRBD2. TRBV6-7 is recorded as an ORF, its role being uncertain. The J segment lost 6 bases and the V segment lost 2 bases, leaving 17 bases of the junction unmatched. This CDR3 contains 18 residues.

V is TRBV28 and J is TRBJ2-7, with D maybe TRBD2 (7 bases). The CDR3 has 12 residues. V lost 7 bases, J lost 6 bases, and 13 bases lay in between. CDR1 and CDR2 from the germline V gene are MDHEN and SYDVKM. For the CDR3, the DNA is TGTGCCAGCATGGGGGGGGCTGGCGAGCAGTACTTC. It encodes CASMGGAGEQYF. The variable domain in full, completed from reference TRBV28 and TRBJ2-7, reads DVKVTQSSRYLVKRTGEKVFLECVQDMDHENMFWYRQDPGLGLRLIYFSYDVKMKEKGDIPEGYSVSREKKERFSLILESASTNQTSMYLCASMGGAGEQYFGPGTRLTVT.

The gene calls are TRBV19 and TRBJ1-4, with D possibly TRBD1 on 5 matching bases. Germline V gives CDR1 LNHDA, CDR2 SQIVND (reference sequence). The germline V and J ends were trimmed by 5 bases and 8 bases, with 21 bases remaining between them. This CDR3 region has 16 residues. DNA for the CDR3: TGTGCCAGTAGTCCGCAGGGCTTTGTCTCGGCGGAAAAACTGTTTTTT. Translated, it gives CASSPQGFVSAEKLFF. Full variable domain (missing parts from reference TRBV19 and TRBJ1-4): DGGITQSPKYLFRKEGQNVTLSCEQNLNHDAMYWYRQDPGQGLRLIYYSQIVNDFQKGDIAEGYSVSREKKESFPLTVTSAQKNPTAFYLCASSPQGFVSAEKLFFGSGTQLSVL.

The rearrangement joins TRBV19 to TRBJ2-5; tentative D call: TRBD2 (6 bases). The V gene lost 3 bases and the J gene lost 5 bases, with 19 bases spanning the gap. CDR1 LNHDA and CDR2 SQIVND come from the germline V gene (reference sequence). CDR3 length equals 16 residues. In DNA, the CDR3 is TGTGCCAGTAGTATCGGGGGTGGCGGTACGGGGGAGACCCAGTACTTC. Protein: CASSIGGGGTGETQYF.

J is TRBJ1-2 and V is TRBV7-3; D perhaps matches TRBD1 (6 bases). The CDR3 is 14 amino acids. The V and J ends lost 6 bases and 4 bases respectively, with 15 bases between them. Germline V gives CDR1 SGHTA, CDR2 FQGTGA. CDR3 sequence: CASRRGGSRYGYTF. The CDR3, as DNA: TGTGCCAGCAGAAGGGGGGGATCTCGCTATGGCTACACCTTC.

The chain carries TRBV5-6 and TRBJ2-7; perhaps TRBD1 as D (5 bases). CDR3 length: 14 residues. V lost 3 bases and J 3 bases, leaving 13 bases between the germline ends. In germline, CDR1 is SGHDT, CDR2 YYEEEE. CDR3 amino acids: CASSWGSGHYEQYF. CDR3 coding DNA: TGTGCCAGCAGCTGGGGCTCAGGGCACTACGAGCAGTACTTC. Full variable domain (remainder filled in from reference TRBV5-6 and TRBJ2-7): DAGVTQSPTHLIKTRGQQVTLRCSPKSGHDTVSWYQQALGQGPQFIFQYYEEEERQRGNFPDRFSGHQFPNYSSELNVNALLLGDSALYLCASSWGSGHYEQYFGPGTRLTVT.

This clone was seen only a few times. The chain links TRBV28 to TRBJ1-1; D is possibly TRBD1 (6 bases). The CDR3 totals 12 residues. Trimming removed 5 bases at V and 9 bases at J, with 13 bases between. Germline loops: CDR1 MDHEN, CDR2 SYDVKM. This chain's CDR3 is CASSRGGTQAFF. In DNA, the CDR3 is TGTGCCAGCAGTCGGGGGGGGACACAAGCTTTCTTT.

The gene calls are TRBV2 and TRBJ1-2; D perhaps matches TRBD1 (5 bases). The CDR3 totals 13 residues. The germline CDR1 and CDR2 sequences are SNHLY and FYNNEI. V dropped 4 bases and J dropped 5 bases, with 11 bases sitting between them. The CDR3 nucleotides read TGTGCCAGCAGTGTGAGACAGATATATGGCTACACCTTC. Translating gives CASSVRQIYGYTF. Variable domain in full (rest from reference TRBV2 and TRBJ1-2): EPEVTQTPSHQVTQMGQEVILRCVPISNHLYFYWYRQILGQKVEFLVSFYNNEISEKSEIFDDQFSVERPDGSNFTLKIRSTKLEDSAMYFCASSVRQIYGYTFGSGTRLTVV.

V usage is TRBV6-6 and J usage is TRBJ2-5; D is possibly TRBD2 (7 bases). The CDR3 has 15 amino acids. Trimming left V 2 bases short and J 1 base short, with 11 bases between. Germline V gene sequence: CDR1 MNHNY, CDR2 SVGAGI (reference sequence). In DNA form, the CDR3 reads TGTGCCAGCAGTTACGGGGGGGCCCTCCAAGAGACCCAGTACTTC. It codes for CASSYGGALQETQYF.

In its sample, this clone was seen once. The J gene is TRBJ1-1, the V gene TRBV10-3; tentatively, D is TRBD1 (6 bases). Germline V gives CDR1 ENHRY, CDR2 SYGVKD. This CDR3 has 13 amino acids. The V gene lost 10 bases and the J gene lost 1 base, with 13 bases spanning the gap. The CDR3 loop is CATGGQPNTEAFF. CDR3 bases: TGTGCCACCGGAGGACAGCCGAACACTGAAGCTTTCTTT.

The chain recombines TRBV5-1 with TRBJ2-7; no reliable D call. CDR3 length: 15 residues. V was clipped by 0 bases and J by 0 bases, with 10 bases between them. CDR1 is SGHRS, CDR2 YFSETQ, per germline. The CDR3 here is CASSLEETYSYEQYF. The CDR3 DNA sequence: TGCGCCAGCAGCTTGGAAGAAACTTACTCCTACGAGCAGTACTTC.

The chain joins TRBV27 to TRBJ2-7; D may be TRBD1 or TRBD2 (5 bases each). The CDR3 has 17 residues. The V gene's germline CDR1 is MNHEY and CDR2 SMNVEV (reference sequence). V shed 2 bases and J shed 3 bases, with 20 bases lying between them. The CDR3 region is CASSLGSGFTDIYEQYF. As DNA, the CDR3 is TGTGCCAGCAGTTTAGGGAGTGGTTTTACGGACATCTACGAGCAGTACTTC.

The rearrangement joins TRBV29-1 to TRBJ2-2; 7 bases agree with TRBD1. V trimming: 3 bases; J trimming: 3 bases; junction bases outside the gene matches: 4. This CDR3 comprises 14 residues. Germline V lookup: CDR1 SQVTM, CDR2 ANQGSEA. The CDR3 nucleotides read TGCAGCGTTGATCGGGACAGAGACACCGGGGAGCTGTTTTTT. Amino acids: CSVDRDRDTGELFF.

The rearrangement uses TRBV7-8 and TRBJ1-6; a possible D gene is TRBD1 (6 bases). Germline V gene lookup returns CDR1 SGHVS and CDR2 FQNEAQ. Trimming left V 3 bases short and J 10 bases short, with 13 bases between. The CDR3 runs 14 residues. CDR3 DNA sequence: TGTGCCAGCAGCTTTACAGGGACGGGGTCACCCCTCCACTTT. It yields the protein CASSFTGTGSPLHF.

The rearrangement links TRBV5-1 to TRBJ2-1, with D perhaps being TRBD1 or TRBD2 (6 bases each). The CDR3 consists of 14 residues. Germline V lookup: CDR1 SGHRS, CDR2 YFSETQ. Deletions cut 1 base from V and 7 bases from J, with 12 bases between. The chain's CDR3 is CASSLTGAGNEQFF. CDR3 coding DNA: TGCGCCAGCAGCTTGACGGGGGCTGGGAATGAGCAGTTCTTC.

This chain links TRBV19 with TRBJ2-7; TRBD2 matches at 9 bases. The CDR3 totals 14 residues. Germline trimming cut 2 bases from V and 6 bases from J; bases unmatched to any gene: 5. Germline loops: CDR1 LNHDA, CDR2 SQIVND (reference sequence). Here the CDR3 reads CASSIFAGGPEQYF. CDR3 bases: TGTGCCAGTAGTATATTCGCGGGGGGGCCCGAGCAGTACTTC.

The chain carries TRBV10-1 and TRBJ1-3; D is undetermined. Germline V gene sequence: CDR1 WNHNN, CDR2 SYGVQD (reference sequence). The CDR3 consists of 13 residues. The ends were cut back, 6 bases at V and 10 bases at J, with 16 bases in the middle. For the CDR3, the DNA is TGCGCCAGCAGGGACGGTCTTGGGGAGACCATATATTTT. Encoded protein: CASRDGLGETIYF.

The chain joins TRBV7-9 to TRBJ2-5, with D possibly TRBD2 on 5 matching bases. V was trimmed by 10 bases and J by 5 bases, leaving 8 bases between them. The germline V gene encodes CDR1 SEHNR and CDR2 FQNEAQ (reference sequence). The CDR3 loop spans 10 amino acids. The CDR3 DNA reads as TGTGCCACTGAGCGGGAGACCCAGTACTTC. It translates to CATERETQYF.